Given below is one TCR beta chain in context. Its cognate antigen is unknown. Sequencing was performed with immunoSEQ multiplex PCR; in TCRdb, only in-frame clones are kept and a portion is missing. The sample includes under 150,000 clones, approximately 90% of them seen just once. This record belongs to a study of T cell responses to AZD1222 COVID-19 vaccine. Study-level results: Researchers report vaccine-associated CD4 TCRs spanning spike, with dominance at 160-218 and 743-854. Reportedly, close to half of spike-specific TCRs are directed against unmutated variant regions. Scientists sampled the repertoires only once the peak T cell response had passed.

The germline V gene encodes CDR1 KGHDR and CDR2 SFDVKD. This CDR3 region has 15 residues. V dropped 2 bases and J dropped 6 bases, with 16 bases sitting between them. The material sequenced was peripheral blood, taken on day 0 of MenACWY control vaccination. The chain has TRBV24-1 and TRBJ2-7; D is unresolved. This sequence originates from an adult in good health. Here the CDR3 reads CATSDSALGQSEQYF. The DNA of the CDR3 is TGTGCCACCAGTGATTCGGCCCTTGGGCAGAGCGAGCAGTACTTC.